This T cell receptor beta chain was identified in a study of T cell repertoires in cytomegalovirus infection. Germline loops: CDR1 SGHRS, CDR2 YFSETQ. This CDR3 contains 15 residues. V lost 4 bases and J lost 8; bases outside the gene matches: 12. General study results and limits: The response measured ex vivo was dominated by TCR beta clonotypes (HLA-C-restricted and CMV-specific).

TCRdb called the reads again in MiXCR, with one record for every CDR3 protein. The sample consists of about 300,000 distinct CDR3 sequences, 9.6% of them appearing once. This clonotype was detected ten times or more. No antigen is known for it. The receptor was isolated from a human donor in good health (CMV status not recorded). Some clones in this sample may be carry-over from other donors' samples. The chain employs TRBV5-1 and TRBJ1-2, with 9 bases lining up with TRBD1. The specimen sequenced was PBMCs. CDR3 sequence reads: CASSPGQGSGKGYTF. CDR3 nucleotide sequence: TGCGCCAGCAGCCCGGGACAGGGAAGCGGCAAAGGCTACACCTTC.